These 10 T cell receptor beta chains were all obtained from the same sample, sequenced in a study of OX40 agonist ivuxolimab in advanced cancers. Only in-frame clones appear in the TCRdb table, and some are missing; sequencing was by immunoSEQ multiplex PCR. The table records just over 90,000 clones, 90% to 95% of them present only once. Specimen: CD4+ or CD8+ T cells sorted from blood, collected in a trial of the OX40 agonist ivuxolimab. These receptors were taken from an adult with an advanced solid tumor such as melanoma, head and neck, liver or kidney cancer.

J is TRBJ1-5 and V is TRBV30; 8 nucleotides align to TRBD1. Looked up from germline, CDR1 is GTSNPN and CDR2 is SVGIG (reference sequence). Trimming took 3 bases from V and 5 from J; bases not matched to a gene: 3. This CDR3 contains 13 residues. The CDR3 sequence: CAWSPQGDQPQHF. The CDR3 nucleotides are TGTGCCTGGAGCCCACAGGGGGATCAGCCCCAGCATTTT.

The chain's CDR3 is CASSQLGVGDTQYF. CDR3 DNA: TGTGCCAGCAGCCAGCTCGGGGTCGGAGATACGCAGTATTTT. The gene calls are TRBV11-3 and TRBJ2-3; maybe TRBD2 (5 bases). Trimming removed 5 bases at V and 5 bases at J, with 14 bases between. The germline CDR1 and CDR2 sequences are SGHNT and YENEEA. The CDR3 spans 14 residues. The variable domain in full, completed from reference TRBV11-3 and TRBJ2-3, reads EAGVVQSPRYKIIEKKQPVAFWCNPISGHNTLYWYLQNLGQGPELLIRYENEEAVDDSQLPKDRFSAERLKGVDSTLKIQPAELGDSAVYLCASSQLGVGDTQYFGPGTRLTVL.

J is TRBJ2-7 and V is TRBV11-2, with 7 bases identical to TRBD1. The V gene's germline CDR1 is SGHAT and CDR2 FQNNGV. With 3 bases clipped from V and 2 bases from J, the junction kept 7 bases outside the gene matches. The CDR3 sequence is 15 residues long. This CDR3 is CASSFLRQGPYEQYF. The CDR3, as DNA: TGTGCCAGCAGCTTCCTCAGACAGGGACCCTACGAGCAGTACTTC.

The V and J genes are TRBV7-9 and TRBJ2-7; perhaps D is TRBD1 or TRBD2 (5 bases each). This CDR3 region has 14 residues. Trimming left V 2 bases short and J 5 bases short, with 13 bases between. Germline values: CDR1 SEHNR, CDR2 FQNEAQ (reference sequence). In DNA form, the CDR3 reads TGTGCCAGCAGCTTACCGGGACGCGCCAACGAGCAGTACTTC. It translates to CASSLPGRANEQYF.

This clone was seen a single time. V usage is TRBV6-4 and J usage is TRBJ2-1; 7 bases align to TRBD1. The junction had 7 bases not matched to a gene; V was cut back by 6 bases and J by 2 bases. The CDR3 is 15 residues long. Germline V gene lookup returns CDR1 MRHNA and CDR2 SNTAGT. The CDR3 region has the DNA TGTGCCAGCAGCCACGACAGGGTAACCTACAATGAGCAGTTCTTC. It yields the protein CASSHDRVTYNEQFF.

The rearrangement links TRBV30 to TRBJ2-3; the match to TRBD2 covers 7 bases. V lost 5 bases, J lost 2 bases, and 7 bases stayed unmatched. Germline V gene lookup returns CDR1 GTSNPN and CDR2 SVGIG (reference sequence). The CDR3 is 14 amino acids. The CDR3 sequence is CAWDQRGDTDTQYF. DNA for the CDR3: TGTGCCTGGGACCAGCGGGGTGACACAGATACGCAGTATTTT.

The chain employs TRBV11-2 and TRBJ2-7; 10 bases map to TRBD2. This CDR3 has 15 amino acids. The V segment lost 5 bases and the J segment 7 bases; nucleotides outside the gene matches: 11. Germline lookup yields CDR1 SGHAT and CDR2 FQNNGV. The CDR3 nucleotides read TGTGCCAGCAGCACCAGGAGCGGGAGGGCGGGAGAGCAGTACTTC. Encoded protein: CASSTRSGRAGEQYF.

This clone was detected once. The rearrangement uses TRBV10-3 and TRBJ2-2; 7 nucleotides line up with TRBD2. The CDR3 runs 14 residues. The V segment lost 4 bases and the J segment 5 bases; nucleotides outside the gene matches: 4. CDR1 and CDR2 (germline): ENHRY, SYGVKD. The CDR3 is CAISGTRQTGELFF. The CDR3 region has the DNA TGTGCCATCAGTGGGACTAGACAGACCGGGGAGCTGTTTTTT.

Regarding this clone: One end of the junction is discordant with germline, which a read error may explain. V usage is TRBV2 and J usage is TRBJ1-2; D is unresolved. The CDR3 runs 16 residues. Germline V gene data show CDR1 as SNHLY and CDR2 as FYNNEI. CDR3 residues: CASSETLTWTSYGHTF. CDR3 coding DNA: TGTGCCAGCAGTGAAACGCTCACCTGGACGAGTTATGGCCACACCTTC.

Of note for this clone: The same CDR3 is also encoded by other DNA sequences in this sample. The V call is TRBV18, the J call TRBJ2-7, with 14 bases fitting TRBD2. CDR1 and CDR2 (germline): KGHSH, LQKENI. The V segment lost 3 bases and the J segment 3 bases; nucleotides outside the gene matches: 1. The CDR3 runs to 15 residues. The CDR3: CASSPGTSGSYEQYF. In nucleotides, the CDR3 is TGTGCCAGCTCACCCGGGACTAGCGGGAGCTACGAGCAGTACTTC.